One and the same sample provided the 28 T cell receptor beta chains below, sequenced in a study of CD8+ T cells in alopecia areata. The authors extracted RNA and reverse transcribed it into cDNA as the sequencing template. Clones were sequenced by immunoSEQ multiplex PCR, and TCRdb holds only the in-frame ones, with some missing. This sample has over 150,000 clones, with approximately 62% found just once. The sample consisted of CD4+ T cells sorted from blood, taken at week 0. The receptors derive from a human donor with alopecia areata.

This chain connects TRBV30 to TRBJ1-6; D gene unclear. Germline-derived CDR1 and CDR2 are GTSNPN and SVGIG (reference sequence). There are 15 residues in the CDR3. The ends were cut back, 4 bases at V and 3 bases at J, with 13 bases in the middle. The CDR3 is CAWKTDPIYNSPLHF. The DNA for the CDR3 is TGTGCCTGGAAAACAGACCCCATCTATAATTCACCCCTCCACTTT.

V usage is TRBV5-1 and J usage is TRBJ2-1, with a possible D match to TRBD1 (6 bases). The CDR3 contains 15 residues. Germline V gives CDR1 SGHRS, CDR2 YFSETQ. Trimming removed 3 bases at V and 2 bases at J, with 12 bases between. The CDR3 DNA sequence: TGCGCCAGCAGCTCCCGTTCAGGGGCCTACAATGAGCAGTTCTTC. The encoded protein is CASSSRSGAYNEQFF.

This clone was seen a handful of times. J is TRBJ1-2 and V is TRBV5-1; 7 nucleotides line up with TRBD1. The CDR3 length is 13 residues. The germline V gene has CDR1 SGHRS and CDR2 YFSETQ. V lost 4 bases and J lost 4; bases outside the gene matches: 4. The CDR3 loop is CASSPGTAYGYTF. The CDR3 DNA reads as TGCGCCAGCAGCCCCGGGACAGCCTATGGCTACACCTTC.

CDR3 residues: CATSQGPKETQYF. For the CDR3, the DNA is TGTGCCACCAGTCAGGGACCTAAAGAGACCCAGTACTTC. The chain employs TRBV19 and TRBJ2-5; the D call may be TRBD1 or TRBD2 (5 bases each). Germline CDR1 and CDR2: LNHDA and SQIVND (reference sequence). The CDR3 length is 13 residues. V dropped 10 bases and J dropped 3 bases, with 15 bases sitting between them.

This chain uses TRBV5-1 with TRBJ2-6; D call uncertain. CDR3 length equals 16 residues. Trimming shortened V by 0 bases and J by 0 bases, and 7 bases separated the two germline ends. Germline V gene data show CDR1 as SGHRS and CDR2 as YFSETQ. The CDR3: CASSLASNSGANVLTF. CDR3 in DNA: TGCGCCAGCAGCTTGGCCAGCAACTCTGGGGCCAACGTCCTGACTTTC. Full variable domain (rest looked up from reference TRBV5-1 and TRBJ2-6): KAGVTQTPRYLIKTRGQQVTLSCSPISGHRSVSWYQQTPGQGLQFLFEYFSETQRNKGNFPGRFSGRQFSNSRSEMNVSTLELGDSALYLCASSLASNSGANVLTFGAGSRLTVL.

The CDR3 nucleotides are TGCGCCAGCAGCCAAGAATTGAGGCGGGGTCAAGAGACCCAGTACTTC. This translates into CASSQELRRGQETQYF. The chain employs TRBV4-3 and TRBJ2-5; perhaps TRBD2 as D (6 bases). The CDR3 consists of 16 residues. V was cut by 0 bases and J by 2 bases, with 13 bases left in between. Per germline, CDR1 LGHNA and CDR2 YSLEER.

The chain joins TRBV9 to TRBJ1-6; 10 bases align to TRBD1. With V trimmed by 3 bases and J by 8 bases, 5 bases remained unmatched. Per germline, CDR1 SGDLS and CDR2 YYNGEE. The CDR3 extends over 15 amino acids. CDR3 sequence reads: CASSGPGQGYSPLHF. CDR3 bases: TGTGCCAGCAGCGGACCGGGACAGGGGTATTCACCCCTCCACTTT.

Only a few counts were recorded for this clone. This chain uses TRBV11-2 with TRBJ2-2, with D uncertain. Germline V gene lookup returns CDR1 SGHAT and CDR2 FQNNGV. Trimming stripped 3 bases from V and 5 bases from J, with 10 bases between. The CDR3 consists of 14 residues. The CDR3 sequence is CASSFDGFTGELFF. The CDR3 region has the DNA TGTGCCAGCAGCTTCGACGGATTTACCGGGGAGCTGTTTTTT.

This clone was seen a single time. This chain joins TRBV30 and TRBJ1-1; D not certain. V gave up 4 bases and J gave up 2 bases, with 17 bases separating them. The CDR3 runs 15 residues. The germline CDR1 and CDR2 sequences are GTSNPN and SVGIG (reference sequence). The CDR3 DNA reads TGTGCCTGGATCCCGGGAGGTTCTATAAACACTGAAGCTTTCTTT. It codes for CAWIPGGSINTEAFF. The complete variable domain, with remaining parts taken from reference TRBV30 and TRBJ1-1, reads SQTIHQWPATLVQPVGSPLSLECTVEGTSNPNLYWYRQAAGRGLQLLFYSVGIGQISSEVPQNLSASRPQDRQFILSSKKLLLSDSGFYLCAWIPGGSINTEAFFGQGTRLTVV.

The V and J genes are TRBV30 and TRBJ2-2, with D possibly being TRBD1 or TRBD2 (5 bases each). V shed 0 bases and J shed 3 bases, with 8 bases lying between them. The CDR3 has 14 amino acids. Germline V gene lookup returns CDR1 GTSNPN and CDR2 SVGIG (reference sequence). CDR3 sequence (DNA): TGTGCCTGGAGTGTAATGGGGGACACCGGGGAGCTGTTTTTT. Its translation: CAWSVMGDTGELFF.

The chain carries TRBV29-1 and TRBJ2-5; TRBD1 agrees at 7 bases. There are 13 residues in the CDR3. V gave up 7 bases and J gave up 4 bases; unmatched junction bases: 9. Germline CDR1 reads SQVTM; CDR2 reads ANQGSEA. In nucleotides, the CDR3 is TGCAGCGCCAACAGGGGAATAGGAGAGACCCAGTACTTC. It yields the protein CSANRGIGETQYF. Drawing the rest from reference TRBV29-1 and TRBJ2-5, the complete variable domain is SAVISQKPSRDICQRGTSLTIQCQVDSQVTMMFWYRQQPGQSLTLIATANQGSEATYESGFVIDKFPISRPNLTFSTLTVSNMSPEDSSIYLCSANRGIGETQYFGPGTRLLVL.

This clone was seen a few times. Other DNA sequences within the sample encode an identical CDR3. This chain links TRBV18 with TRBJ2-2, with no clear D. V lost 6 bases and J 4 bases, leaving 6 bases between the germline ends. The CDR3 is 12 amino acids. Germline V lookup: CDR1 KGHSH, CDR2 LQKENI. The CDR3 sequence: CASSPSTGELFF. The CDR3 region has the DNA TGTGCCAGCTCTCCTTCCACCGGGGAGCTGTTTTTT. Using reference TRBV18 and TRBJ2-2 for the parts outside the CDR3, the full variable domain is NAGVMQNPRHLVRRRGQEARLRCSPMKGHSHVYWYRQLPEEGLKFMVYLQKENIIDESGMPKERFSAEFPKEGPSILRIQQVVRGDSAAYFCASSPSTGELFFGEGSRLTVL.

The chain recombines TRBV7-3 with TRBJ2-3, with no clear D. This CDR3 contains 13 residues. V lost 1 base to trimming and J lost 5 bases, with 7 bases between them. The germline CDR1 and CDR2 sequences are SGHTA and FQGTGA. CDR3 amino acids: CASSLMERDTQYF. CDR3 nucleotide sequence: TGTGCCAGCAGCTTAATGGAGAGAGATACGCAGTATTTT.

This CDR3 is CASSYRVPEKLFF. In DNA, the CDR3 is TGTGCCAGCAGTTATAGGGTGCCTGAAAAACTGTTTTTT. The J gene is TRBJ1-4, the V gene TRBV2; no clear D gene. Per germline, CDR1 SNHLY and CDR2 FYNNEI. CDR3 length: 13 amino acids. V was shortened by 5 bases and J by 7 bases, with 11 bases between the two germline ends.

V and J are TRBV9 and TRBJ2-5, with D tentatively TRBD2 (7 bases). Per the germline V gene, CDR1 is SGDLS and CDR2 is YYNGEE. Trimming pared 0 bases from V and 4 bases from J, leaving 13 bases between. The CDR3 extends over 15 amino acids. CDR3 DNA sequence: TGTGCCAGCAGCGTAGGATACAGGGAGGGAGAGACCCAGTACTTC. It is translated as CASSVGYREGETQYF.

There are a few counts of this clone. The V gene is TRBV11-2, the J gene TRBJ1-6; weak D call: TRBD1 (5 bases). Trimming stripped 4 bases from V and 7 bases from J, with 11 bases between. This CDR3 has 14 residues. Germline lookup yields CDR1 SGHAT and CDR2 FQNNGV. The CDR3 DNA reads TGTGCCAGCAGCTCCTCGGGGGGGAATTCACCCCTCCACTTT. Its protein product is CASSSSGGNSPLHF.

This chain uses TRBV9 with TRBJ1-2; no firm D call. Germline loops: CDR1 SGDLS, CDR2 YYNGEE. The CDR3 spans 12 residues. Trimming shortened V by 4 bases and J by 7 bases, and 11 bases separated the two germline ends. The CDR3 DNA is TGTGCCAGCAGCCCCTTACCCTTTGGCTACACCTTC. This encodes CASSPLPFGYTF. Full variable domain (missing parts from reference TRBV9 and TRBJ1-2): DSGVTQTPKHLITATGQRVTLRCSPRSGDLSVYWYQQSLDQGLQFLIQYYNGEERAKGNILERFSAQQFPDLHSELNLSSLELGDSALYFCASSPLPFGYTFGSGTRLTVV.

The genes are TRBV7-9 and TRBJ2-6; 8 bases are a match to TRBD1. From germline, CDR1 is SEHNR and CDR2 FQNEAQ (reference sequence). V was pared by 5 bases and J by 0 bases, with 6 bases of the junction left unmatched. The length of the CDR3 is 17 residues. The CDR3 bases are TGTGCCAGCAGCCCTGGACAGGGCGGCTCTGGGGCCAACGTCCTGACTTTC. It codes for CASSPGQGGSGANVLTF.

This clone was found once. V is TRBV2 and J is TRBJ1-6; 7 bases match TRBD1. The V gene's germline CDR1 is SNHLY and CDR2 FYNNEI. V dropped 5 bases and J dropped 11; count of bases not matched to a gene: 12. The length of the CDR3 is 15 residues. The CDR3 DNA is TGTGCCAGCAGTAGAGGGGGCGGTAATTCAGCACCCCTCCACTTT. Translated, it gives CASSRGGGNSAPLHF.

V and J are TRBV27 and TRBJ2-7; the match to TRBD1 covers 8 bases. Per the germline V gene, CDR1 is MNHEY and CDR2 is SMNVEV (reference sequence). The CDR3 covers 15 residues. V shed 2 bases, J shed 7 bases, and the junction held 10 bases outside the gene matches. The CDR3 here is CASSLEGQGAGEQYF. The CDR3 DNA follows: TGTGCCAGCAGTTTAGAAGGGCAGGGGGCTGGAGAGCAGTACTTC.

The chain recombines TRBV29-1 with TRBJ2-3; no reliable D call. This CDR3 spans 12 amino acids. From germline, CDR1 is SQVTM and CDR2 ANQGSEA. V lost 7 bases, J lost 3 bases, and 11 bases lay in between. The CDR3 bases are TGCAGCGCACAAAAAGGGACAGATACGCAGTATTTT. Protein: CSAQKGTDTQYF.

The chain uses TRBV30 and TRBJ1-1, with D possibly being TRBD1 (6 bases). The germline V gene has CDR1 GTSNPN and CDR2 SVGIG (reference sequence). V lost 2 bases and J 11 bases, leaving 15 bases between the germline ends. The CDR3 runs to 12 residues. CDR3 in DNA: TGTGCCTGGAGTCCGCAGGGGACCCATGCTTTCTTT. Amino acids: CAWSPQGTHAFF.

The rearrangement links TRBV7-8 to TRBJ2-5, with D perhaps TRBD1 or TRBD2 (6 bases each). CDR1 is SGHVS, CDR2 FQNEAQ, per germline. V was trimmed by 5 bases and J by 3 bases, leaving 16 bases between them. The CDR3 is made up of 15 amino acids. CDR3 nucleotide sequence: TGTGCCAGCAGCCCATCGGGGGCTAGCGAAGAGACCCAGTACTTC. Its protein is CASSPSGASEETQYF.

The rearrangement links TRBV5-6 to TRBJ1-1; 7 bases fit TRBD1. V shed 1 base, J shed 2 bases, and the junction held 11 bases outside the gene matches. This CDR3 is built from 17 residues. Per the germline V gene, CDR1 is SGHDT and CDR2 is YYEEEE. CDR3 DNA: TGTGCCAGCAGCTTGAATGCAGGGGGACGGTTCAACACTGAAGCTTTCTTT. This codes for CASSLNAGGRFNTEAFF.

V is TRBV29-1 and J is TRBJ1-1; TRBD1 is a possible D gene (5 bases). The CDR3 is made up of 14 amino acids. CDR1 and CDR2 (germline): SQVTM, ANQGSEA. Trimming stripped 2 bases from V and 4 bases from J, with 14 bases between. The CDR3 DNA follows: TGCAGCGTTGAATGGCCGCCGGGGGGCACTGAAGCTTTCTTT. Protein sequence: CSVEWPPGGTEAFF.

A few counts support this clone. Other nucleotide sequences from this sample produce the same CDR3. This rearrangement joins TRBV5-1 to TRBJ2-5, with D maybe TRBD1 (6 bases). This CDR3 is 13 amino acids long. Trimming removed 4 bases from V and 0 bases from J, with 7 bases in between. Germline CDR1 is SGHRS and CDR2 is YFSETQ. The CDR3 spells CASSRTDQETQYF. The CDR3 nucleotides are TGCGCCAGCAGCAGGACAGACCAAGAGACCCAGTACTTC.

This clone has just a few counts. This sequence joins TRBV2 and TRBJ2-7, with D possibly matching TRBD1 (5 bases). The CDR3 is 12 amino acids. The germline V and J ends were trimmed by 7 bases and 2 bases, with 9 bases remaining between them. Germline values: CDR1 SNHLY, CDR2 FYNNEI. This chain's CDR3 is CASTRQTYEQYF. CDR3 sequence (DNA): TGTGCCAGCACCCGACAGACCTACGAGCAGTACTTC.

The chain carries TRBV5-6 and TRBJ2-5; D is undetermined. This CDR3 comprises 13 residues. The V end lost 2 bases, the J end lost 2 bases, and 7 bases lay between the germline ends. CDR1 and CDR2 from the germline V gene are SGHDT and YYEEEE. CDR3 bases: TGTGCCAGCAGCTTAGCAGTACAAGAGACCCAGTACTTC. Translated: CASSLAVQETQYF.